This TCR beta chain is drawn from a study of CD8+CD57+ T cells in acquired aplastic anemia. Study in general: Where healthy donors were concerned, CD4+ cells averaged about 11 million reads.

This clonotype was observed at least ten times. Its antigen is unidentified. Germline CDR1 and CDR2: SNHLY and FYNNEI. The CDR3 consists of 12 residues. Trimming took 11 bases from V and 3 from J, leaving 12 bases between them. Study findings and constraints: Both patients and controls carried the same twenty-nine CD8+ CDR3 sequences.

CDR3 and TCR beta VDJ profiling relied on genomic DNA as the template. TCRdb itself ran the reads through MiXCR, one entry per CDR3 protein. The sample lists hundreds of thousands of distinct CDR3 sequences, just under 70% occurring once. Input material: sorted CD4+, CD8+, or CD8+CD57+ T cells (not recorded which) from PBMCs. The clonotype comes from a human donor in good health, serving as a control. The chain has TRBV2 and TRBJ2-3; D gene ambiguous. CDR3 bases: TGTGCCGTCCACCCGGAGACAGATACGCAGTATTTT. It codes for CAVHPETDTQYF.